This T cell receptor (beta chain) was captured in a study of CD8+ T cells in alopecia areata. CD4, CD8alpha, NKG2D, NKG2ACE and other markers guided sorting of pooled cutaneous lymph node cells. CDR1 and CDR2 (germline): LGHNA, YNLKQL (reference sequence). J lost 3 bases, V lost 4 bases, and 6 bases had no gene match. The CDR3 is made up of 17 amino acids. As the sequencing template, cDNA was produced by extracting RNA and reverse transcribing it. The repertoire was sequenced with immunoSEQ multiplex PCR; TCRdb's copy has only in-frame clones and lacks some. The sample includes 290,000 or so clones, none of them occurring once. This clone has only a few counts. Genes and germline come from the mouse. From the germline J gene comes the end of the CDR3, since the read stops 4 residues before it.

V gene TRBV5 combines with J gene TRBJ2-1, with 13 bases aligning to TRBD2. Sequencing was done on a sample of CD4+ T cells sorted from a lymph node. The TCR was taken from a C3H/HeJ mouse with alopecia areata. The strain's MHC haplotype is H2-k. The covered CDR3 bases are TGTGCCAGCAGCCCCCGGACTGGGGGGGCGCCCTATGCT. Amino acid sequence: CASSPRTGGAPYA. The entire CDR3 protein is CASSPRTGGAPYAEQFF.